This T cell receptor beta chain was captured in a study of T cell changes during pregnancy in multiple sclerosis. Assay used: immunoSEQ multiplex PCR; TCRdb lists only in-frame clones, some missing. The table records 77,000 or so clones, 85% to 95% of them present only once. V was trimmed by 0 bases and J by 7 bases, leaving 15 bases between them. Looked up from germline, CDR1 is LGHNA and CDR2 is YSLEER. The CDR3 covers 16 residues. The TCR sequence derives from a female donor in good health, enrolled as a control in a pregnancy study. The source material was peripheral blood, sampled in the second trimester of pregnancy. This chain links TRBV4-3 with TRBJ1-4; D is possibly TRBD1 (6 bases). The CDR3, as DNA: TGCGCCAGCAGCCAAGAAAGGGCCTCCAGGGGTGAAAAACTGTTTTTT. This sequence encodes CASSQERASRGEKLFF.